This T cell receptor beta chain was retrieved from a study of early T cells in non-severe SARS-CoV-2 infection. As for the study in general: Sequencing input comprised bulk RNA from unsorted whole blood; chain pairing was not available.

Individual cDNA molecules carried attached unique molecular identifiers. Using its own MiXCR run on the 5' RACE reads, TCRdb lists one record per CDR3 protein. Of about 61,000 distinct CDR3 sequences in the sample, 10% to 13% were seen once. This clonotype was recorded at least ten times. Antigen: not known. Study-level points and caveats: Anti-spike CD8 responses were favored by VDJdb matching, which missed private and CD4 specificities.

CDR3 length: 14 amino acids. V was clipped by 6 bases and J by 4 bases; unmatched bases: 7. This clonotype was sampled from an adult who was a healthcare worker with PCR-confirmed SARS-CoV-2 infection or an uninfected control (not recorded which). The chain uses TRBV12-3 or TRBV12-4 and TRBJ2-3, with 7 bases that match TRBD2. Sample: whole blood. CDR3 sequence: CASRWGGSADTQYF. CDR3 DNA sequence: TGTGCCAGCAGATGGGGGGGTAGCGCAGATACGCAGTATTTT.